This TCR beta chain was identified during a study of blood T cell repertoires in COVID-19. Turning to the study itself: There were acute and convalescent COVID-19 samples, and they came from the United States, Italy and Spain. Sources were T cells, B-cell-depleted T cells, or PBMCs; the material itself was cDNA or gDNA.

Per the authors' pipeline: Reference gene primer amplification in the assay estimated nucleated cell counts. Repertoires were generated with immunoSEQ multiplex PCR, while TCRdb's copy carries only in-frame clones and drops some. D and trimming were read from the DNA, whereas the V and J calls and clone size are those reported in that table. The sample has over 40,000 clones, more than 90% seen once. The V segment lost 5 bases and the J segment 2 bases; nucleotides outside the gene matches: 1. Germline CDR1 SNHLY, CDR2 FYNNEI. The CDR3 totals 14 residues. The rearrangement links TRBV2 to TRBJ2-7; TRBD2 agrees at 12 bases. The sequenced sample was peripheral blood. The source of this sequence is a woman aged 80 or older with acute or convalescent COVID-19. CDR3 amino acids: CASSRTSGAYEQYF. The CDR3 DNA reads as TGTGCCAGCAGTCGGACTAGCGGGGCCTACGAGCAGTACTTC.